These T cell receptor beta chains were read from a single sample in a study of beta chain features in type 1 diabetes. Sequenced by immunoSEQ multiplex PCR; TCRdb stores in-frame clones only, minus some. This sample has about 270,000 clones; over 11% occur once, and the top ten carry 0.015% to 0.02%. Material for sequencing was naive CD4+ T cells from blood. Receptor source: a man younger than 45 with type 1 diabetes. The CDR3 runs from the conserved cysteine through the conserved F or W. Fields, in order: D gene, V gene, CDR3 protein. The D gene is left open where the match is weak.

TRBD2 | TRBV4-3 | CASSQVPPLAGESEGTTDTQYF
TRBD2 | TRBV4-3 | CASSQDRPSGTRAYEQYF
NA | TRBV29-1 | CSVGGGLSTGELFF
NA | TRBV18 | CASSPSEQTYNEQFF
NA | TRBV5-1 | CASSLVQGSYGYTF
NA | TRBV29-1 | CSVGAGGTEAFF
TRBD1 | TRBV4-1 | CASSQGQNQPQHF
NA | TRBV7-2 | CASSLVQTNTGELFF
TRBD1 | TRBV28 | CASSSLYWEDRAAYGYTF
NA | TRBV28 | CASATGGRTEAFF
TRBD2 | TRBV2 | CASSDAASGSYEQYF
NA | TRBV25-1 | CASSTFLRSATEAFF
NA | TRBV18 | CASSPRQANTGELFF
TRBD1 | TRBV5-1 | CASIRDRGLSEQFF
TRBD2 | TRBV9 | CASSASGRAYNEQFF
NA | TRBV29-1 | CSVHLSVARQEAFF
NA | TRBV6-1 | CASRREINQPQHF
TRBD1 | TRBV9 | CASSEGQTSNQPQHF
NA | TRBV30 | CAWSVDVGAGDPRAFF
NA | TRBV7-9 | CASSRRQGLEENTGELFF
NA | TRBV10-3 | CAIRSGPNEQFF
TRBD1 | TRBV10-3 | CAISTSTGDEQYF
TRBD1 | TRBV30 | CAWRGQGYGYTF
TRBD1 | TRBV6-1 | CASSEAKGALMNTEAFF
TRBD2 | TRBV10-3 | CAISEGSRLAYEQYF
NA | TRBV29-1 | CSTLGQAGNEQFF
NA | TRBV7-9 | CASSDGGIQTGELFF
TRBD1 | TRBV28 | CASSADRVGTEAFF
NA | TRBV28 | CASSPGGTEAFF
NA | TRBV5-4 | CASIQDSQLNTEAFF
TRBD2 | TRBV14 | CASSLVLAMQGEQYF
TRBD2 | TRBV27 | CASSSAGGPNEQFF
TRBD2 | TRBV5-1 | CASSGGLAGVTGELFF
TRBD1 | TRBV28 | CASGDRGQETQYF
TRBD2 | TRBV11-1 | CASSWEGNTGELFF
NA | TRBV6-5 | CASSSATLNTEAFF
NA | TRBV9 | CASSVPGSFYGYTF
TRBD1 | TRBV7-9 | CASSYDRANTEAFF
NA | TRBV28 | CASRTDINEQFF
TRBD1 | TRBV28 | CASRTGGNTEAFF
NA | TRBV7-3 | CASSLRQNTEAFF
TRBD2 | TRBV2 | CASSEGLATDTQYF
TRBD2 | TRBV14 | CASSPILAGVGETQYF
TRBD1 | TRBV18 | CASSYSGGGETEAFF
TRBD2 | TRBV6-5 | CASSNSGRAKETQYF
NA | TRBV29-1 | CSVEGSSDTQYF
TRBD2 | TRBV5-4 | CASSMTSGSSYEQYF
TRBD2 | TRBV6-5 | CASRYGTSGKNIQYF
TRBD2 | TRBV9 | CASSVEGSGRANNEQFF
TRBD2 | TRBV9 | CASSAQLAVGETQYF
NA | TRBV7-2 | CASSLGRQTSYNEQFF
NA | TRBV9 | CASSVDGGTSGNTIYF
TRBD2 | TRBV7-3 | CASSPRGSGSDRQFF